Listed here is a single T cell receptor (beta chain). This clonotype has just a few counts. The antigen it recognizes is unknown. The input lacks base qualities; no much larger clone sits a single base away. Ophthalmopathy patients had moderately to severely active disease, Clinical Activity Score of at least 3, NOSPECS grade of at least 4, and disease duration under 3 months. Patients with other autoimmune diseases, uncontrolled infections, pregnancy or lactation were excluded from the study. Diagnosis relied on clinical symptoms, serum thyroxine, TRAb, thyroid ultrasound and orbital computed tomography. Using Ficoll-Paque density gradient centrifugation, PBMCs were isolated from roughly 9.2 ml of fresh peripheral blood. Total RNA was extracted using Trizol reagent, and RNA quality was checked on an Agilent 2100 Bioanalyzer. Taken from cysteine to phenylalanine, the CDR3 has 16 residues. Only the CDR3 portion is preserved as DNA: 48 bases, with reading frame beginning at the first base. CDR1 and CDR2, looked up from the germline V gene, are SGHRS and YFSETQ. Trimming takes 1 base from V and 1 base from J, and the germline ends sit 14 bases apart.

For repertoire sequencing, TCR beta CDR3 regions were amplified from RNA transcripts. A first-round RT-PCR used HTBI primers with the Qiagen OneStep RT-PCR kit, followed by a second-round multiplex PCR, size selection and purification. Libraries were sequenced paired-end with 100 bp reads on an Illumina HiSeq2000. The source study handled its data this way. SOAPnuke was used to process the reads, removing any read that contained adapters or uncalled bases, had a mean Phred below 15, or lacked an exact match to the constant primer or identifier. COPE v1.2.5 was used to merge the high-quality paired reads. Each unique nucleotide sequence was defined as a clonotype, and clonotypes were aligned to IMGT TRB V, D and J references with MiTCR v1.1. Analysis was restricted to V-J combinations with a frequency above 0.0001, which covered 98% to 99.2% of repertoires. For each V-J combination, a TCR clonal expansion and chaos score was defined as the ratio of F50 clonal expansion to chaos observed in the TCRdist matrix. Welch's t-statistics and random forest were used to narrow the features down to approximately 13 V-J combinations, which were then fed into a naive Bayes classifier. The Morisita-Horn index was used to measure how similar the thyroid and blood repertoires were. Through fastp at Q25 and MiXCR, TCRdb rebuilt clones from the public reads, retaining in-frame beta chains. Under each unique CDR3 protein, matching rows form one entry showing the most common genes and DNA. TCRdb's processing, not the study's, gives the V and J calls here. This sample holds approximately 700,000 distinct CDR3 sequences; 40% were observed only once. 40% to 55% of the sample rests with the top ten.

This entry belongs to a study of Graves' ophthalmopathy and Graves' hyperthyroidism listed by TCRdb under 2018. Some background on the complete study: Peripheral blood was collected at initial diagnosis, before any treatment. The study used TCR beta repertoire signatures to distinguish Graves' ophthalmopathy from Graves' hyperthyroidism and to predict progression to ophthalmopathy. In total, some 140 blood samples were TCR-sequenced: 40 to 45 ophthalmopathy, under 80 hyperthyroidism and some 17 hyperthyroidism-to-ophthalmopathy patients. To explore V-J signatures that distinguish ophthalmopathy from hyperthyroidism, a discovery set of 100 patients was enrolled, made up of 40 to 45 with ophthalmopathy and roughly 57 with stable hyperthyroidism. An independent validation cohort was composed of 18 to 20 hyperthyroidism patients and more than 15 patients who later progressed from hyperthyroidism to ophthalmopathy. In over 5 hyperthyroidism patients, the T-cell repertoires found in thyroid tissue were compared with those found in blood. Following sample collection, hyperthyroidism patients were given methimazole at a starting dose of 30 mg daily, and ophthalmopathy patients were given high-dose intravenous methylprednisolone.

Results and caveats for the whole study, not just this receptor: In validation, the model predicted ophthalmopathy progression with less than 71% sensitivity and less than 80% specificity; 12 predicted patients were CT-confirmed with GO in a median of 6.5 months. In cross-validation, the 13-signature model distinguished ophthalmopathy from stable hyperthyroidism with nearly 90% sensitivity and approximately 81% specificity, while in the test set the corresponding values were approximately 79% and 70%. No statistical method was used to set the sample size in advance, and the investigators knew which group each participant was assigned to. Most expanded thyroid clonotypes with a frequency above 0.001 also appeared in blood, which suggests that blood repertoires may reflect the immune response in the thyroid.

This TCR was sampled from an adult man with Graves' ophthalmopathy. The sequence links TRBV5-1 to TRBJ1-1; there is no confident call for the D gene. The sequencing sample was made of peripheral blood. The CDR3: CASSLSPGRENTEAFF. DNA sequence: TGCGCCAGCAGCTTGAGTCCCGGGCGAGAGAACACTGAAGCTTTCTTT.